This record covers a single T cell receptor beta chain. Its antigen is not yet known. As a mouse receptor, it takes its gene names and germline sequences from the mouse. The sequenced fragment ends 3 residues before the CDR3 boundary, so the rest is inferred from the germline J gene. This entry is derived from a study of CD8+ T cells in alopecia areata (dated by TCRdb to 2016 to 2018). About the study as a whole: Skin from C3H/HeJ donors aged about 6-13 months with spontaneous alopecia was grafted onto female C3H/HeJ recipients aged roughly 6-10 weeks. The study used high-throughput TCRbeta sequencing to examine T cell clonal expansion in alopecia areata, in both the C3H/HeJ mouse model and human patients. In humans, TCRbeta sequencing was performed on scalp tissue and on sorted CD4+ and CD8+ peripheral blood T cells from healthy controls and from patients with patchy or totalis/universalis alopecia areata. RNA came from the PAXgene miRNA kit for fixed scalp, the miRNeasy kit for PBMCs, and the RNeasy kit for mouse skin. TCRbeta CDR3 regions were amplified by immunoSEQ multiplex PCR using 35 Vbeta forward and 13 Jbeta reverse primers. Clonality in the scalp was compared among normal scalp (n=4), patchy alopecia areata scalp (n=8), and alopecia totalis/universalis scalp (n=8).

The CDR3 runs 15 amino acids, cysteine and phenylalanine included. The DNA has 36 bases, all within the CDR3, and is read from base 1. CDR1 NNHNN and CDR2 SYGAGS were looked up in the germline V gene (reference sequence). Trimming accounts for 5 bases at V and 2 bases at J, while the number of junction bases matched to no gene is 3. The library was made by the immunoSEQ multiplex PCR assay. RNA was extracted from all samples and reverse transcribed into cDNA as template for TCR sequencing. First-strand cDNA was synthesized using SuperScript III with a 2:1 mix of oligo-dT and random hexamers. A synthetic immune receptor repertoire was used to assess amplification bias, and residual bias was removed computationally. Sequencing of the libraries was done on Illumina HiSeq with 60 bp reads that cover the CDR3, reading from J toward V. The authors' pipeline ran thus. Raw reads were preprocessed for error removal, and CDR3 was defined according to IMGT conventions as running from the conserved cysteine to phenylalanine. To get clonality, Shannon entropy was normalized by log2 of the number of productive unique TCRs and the result was subtracted from 1. Whether scalp clones were CD4 or CD8 was inferred by matching scalp TCRbeta sequences against CD4 and CD8 repertoires sorted from blood. TCRdb took over this immuneACCESS table, retaining in-frame rearrangements with V and J assigned. Such tables are incomplete; in checked studies, under half of the missing clones stem from an unresolved V gene, and the remainder is unexplained. Clone size and the V and J calls come from that table; the DNA yielded D and trimming. This sample holds 270,000 or so clones in total, without any singletons. Roughly 1.2% of the sample is taken by the ten largest.

Pooled mouse cutaneous lymph node cells were stained for CD4, CD8alpha, NKG2D, NKG2ACE and other markers, then sorted on a BD Influx. The paper's findings and limits, for the study overall: Scalp TCR repertoire analysis is complicated because resident alphabeta T cells in normal human skin are also sequenced, whereas mouse skin is dominated by gammadelta T cells. Lesional scalp, especially in alopecia totalis/universalis, showed higher clonality and more expanded CD8+ clones than normal scalp, suggesting antigenic drive. Shared TCR sequences between patients were less evident than in mice, which may be partly attributable to HLA diversity in the patient population.

The specimen was CD4+ T cells sorted from a lymph node. This clonotype was sampled from a C3H/HeJ mouse with alopecia areata. The MHC haplotype for this mouse line is H2-k. The chain is made from TRBV13-2 and TRBJ1-6, with 8 junctional bases fitting TRBD1. TRBJ1-6 is labeled an ORF, and its function is uncertain. Here the CDR3 is given as CASGNRGTYNSPLYF. CDR3 DNA (partial): TGTGCCAGCGGGAACAGGGGGACCTATAATTCGCCC.